These 29 T cell receptor beta chains were all obtained from the same sample, sequenced in a study of response to subunit inactivated influenza vaccine. Each CDR3 protein gets one entry after TCRdb re-called the RT-PCR reads with MiXCR. The sample holds 500,000 to 650,000 distinct CDR3 sequences; under 9% are singletons and the top ten take under 15%. The sequenced sample was PBMCs from blood, obtained around 2 years after vaccination. The receptors derive from a man in his fifties or sixties who received an inactivated influenza vaccine.

This clonotype was seen only a few times. This sequence joins TRBV5-4 and TRBJ2-5, with 9 positions matching TRBD2. CDR3 length: 15 residues. Germline lookup yields CDR1 SGHNT and CDR2 YYREEE (reference sequence). The J segment lost 5 bases and the V segment lost 4 bases, leaving 9 bases of the junction unmatched. The chain's CDR3 is CASSPAGGREETQYF. CDR3 DNA sequence: TGTGCCAGCAGCCCTGCGGGGGGGCGGGAGGAGACCCAGTACTTC.

This clonotype was counted at least ten times. The rearrangement links TRBV29-1 to TRBJ2-1; 10 nucleotides agree with TRBD2. The CDR3 has 15 residues. The V gene's germline CDR1 is SQVTM and CDR2 ANQGSEA. V was clipped by 7 bases and J by 7 bases; unmatched bases: 13. The chain's CDR3 is CSAPSSGGTWNEQFF. The CDR3 DNA follows: TGCAGCGCCCCGTCTAGCGGGGGAACTTGGAATGAGCAGTTCTTC.

V usage is TRBV28 and J usage is TRBJ2-7; D remains ambiguous. CDR3 length: 13 residues. Looked up from germline, CDR1 is MDHEN and CDR2 is SYDVKM. Deletions cut 2 bases from V and 2 bases from J, with 7 bases between. DNA for the CDR3: TGTGCCAGCAGTTTACCCAACACCTACGAGCAGTACTTC. As protein: CASSLPNTYEQYF.

This clonotype showed up many times. This chain uses TRBV29-1 with TRBJ2-1, with 12 bases fitting TRBD2. The CDR3 contains 14 residues. Trimming cost V 7 bases and J 2 bases; bases outside gene matches: 3. Germline CDR1 reads SQVTM; CDR2 reads ANQGSEA. The DNA for the CDR3 is TGCAGCGCCCGGACTAGCGGGACCTACAATGAGCAGTTCTTC. This translates into CSARTSGTYNEQFF.

This chain joins TRBV5-1 and TRBJ2-5; the D is unclear. The CDR3 has 15 residues. The V end lost 0 bases, the J end lost 5 bases, and 14 bases lay between the germline ends. Germline V gives CDR1 SGHRS, CDR2 YFSETQ. The CDR3 is CASSLATTGSETQYF. In nucleotides, the CDR3 is TGCGCCAGCAGCTTGGCAACGACGGGTTCGGAGACCCAGTACTTC.

The chain uses TRBV5-1 and TRBJ2-2, with D possibly being TRBD2 (6 bases). The CDR3 is 17 amino acids. V was pared by 4 bases and J by 2 bases, with 18 bases between. The germline V gene has CDR1 SGHRS and CDR2 YFSETQ. The CDR3 loop is CASSGNRDSVNTGELFF. DNA for the CDR3: TGCGCCAGCAGCGGAAACCGGGACTCAGTCAACACCGGGGAGCTGTTTTTT.

The gene calls are TRBV5-1 and TRBJ2-7, with 9 bases fitting TRBD2. Germline assignment: CDR1 SGHRS and CDR2 YFSETQ. This CDR3 spans 14 amino acids. V was clipped by 3 bases and J by 3 bases; unmatched bases: 4. The CDR3: CASSWGGRVYEQYF. The CDR3 DNA reads TGCGCCAGCAGCTGGGGCGGGAGGGTCTACGAGCAGTACTTC.

There are many counts of this clonotype. The rearrangement links TRBV11-2 to TRBJ2-7; 7 nucleotides line up with TRBD1. J was trimmed by 0 bases and V by 5 bases; bases with no gene match: 16. This CDR3 is 18 amino acids long. In germline, CDR1 is SGHAT, CDR2 FQNNGV. The CDR3 nucleotides read TGTGCCAGCAGCCTTAGAGTGGGGACAGCTAAGAGCTCCTACGAGCAGTACTTC. Protein product: CASSLRVGTAKSSYEQYF.

The chain uses TRBV6-5 and TRBJ1-2; TRBD1 agrees at 9 bases. The CDR3 extends over 15 amino acids. V lost 2 bases to trimming and J lost 7 bases; unmatched junction nucleotides: 8. From germline, CDR1 is MNHEY and CDR2 SVGAGI. For the CDR3, the DNA is TGTGCCAGCAGTTACCCGCCGGGACAGGGAGGTGGCTACACCTTC. Residues: CASSYPPGQGGGYTF.

There are a few counts of this clonotype. The V gene is TRBV27, the J gene TRBJ1-1; D remains ambiguous. V shed 9 bases and J shed 0 bases, with 14 bases lying between them. Germline-derived CDR1 and CDR2 are MNHEY and SMNVEV (reference sequence). The CDR3 length is 14 residues. CDR3 nucleotides: TGTGCCAGTTGGCCAGGAGGCATGAACACTGAAGCTTTCTTT. Translation: CASWPGGMNTEAFF.

The chain combines TRBV4-3 with TRBJ2-1; 7 bases map to TRBD1. Germline V gene data show CDR1 as LGHNA and CDR2 as YSLEER. The CDR3 totals 16 residues. Trimming cost V 1 base and J 4 bases; bases outside gene matches: 7. As DNA, the CDR3 is TGCGCCAGCAGCCAAGGACAGGGCGGAAAATACAATGAGCAGTTCTTC. This encodes CASSQGQGGKYNEQFF.

This clonotype was recorded many times. The CDR3: CAISELPAYGYTF. In DNA form, the CDR3 reads TGTGCCATCAGTGAACTCCCGGCGTATGGCTACACCTTC. The rearrangement joins TRBV10-3 to TRBJ1-2; no firm D call. V was trimmed by 3 bases and J by 5 bases, leaving 10 bases between them. Per the germline V gene, CDR1 is ENHRY and CDR2 is SYGVKD. The CDR3 extends over 13 amino acids.

Regarding this clonotype: Relative to the germline gene, one junction end is altered; a read error may explain this. V is TRBV18 and J is TRBJ2-7; 7 bases are a match to TRBD1. Looked up from germline, CDR1 is KGHSH and CDR2 is LQKENI. The CDR3 is made up of 11 amino acids. The CDR3 bases are TGTGCCAGCTCGCAAGACAGGGTAATCCTCTTC. Its translation is CASSQDRVILF.

The V and J genes are TRBV11-2 and TRBJ1-4; D is unclear. Germline lookup yields CDR1 SGHAT and CDR2 FQNNGV. There are 18 residues in the CDR3. V lost 3 bases and J lost 8, with 25 bases in between. Written as DNA, the CDR3 is TGTGCCAGCAGCTTTTTTTTAGATGGGCCCCGTAAACTCGAAAAACTGTTTTTT. It codes for CASSFFLDGPRKLEKLFF.

This clonotype has more than one count but fewer than ten. This sequence joins TRBV29-1 and TRBJ1-2; 8 nucleotides agree with TRBD1. V shed 6 bases and J 7 bases; nucleotides not matched to a gene: 7. The CDR3 runs 12 residues. Germline-derived CDR1 and CDR2 are SQVTM and ANQGSEA. CDR3 bases: TGCAGCGTCGACAGGGGAATTAGTGGCTACACCTTC. Residues: CSVDRGISGYTF. The variable domain in full, with the rest retrieved from reference TRBV29-1 and TRBJ1-2, is SAVISQKPSRDICQRGTSLTIQCQVDSQVTMMFWYRQQPGQSLTLIATANQGSEATYESGFVIDKFPISRPNLTFSTLTVSNMSPEDSSIYLCSVDRGISGYTFGSGTRLTVV.

This sequence joins TRBV29-1 and TRBJ1-1, with D perhaps matching TRBD1 (5 bases). Trimming removed 2 bases from V and 1 base from J, with 11 bases in between. The CDR3 covers 14 residues. Looked up from germline, CDR1 is SQVTM and CDR2 is ANQGSEA. CDR3 sequence (DNA): TGCAGCGTTGAAAGGACACGCCCGAACACTGAAGCTTTCTTT. Its translation is CSVERTRPNTEAFF.

The rearrangement uses TRBV7-2 and TRBJ2-2; 7 nucleotides align to TRBD2. CDR3 length: 15 residues. Trimming removed 3 bases from V and 5 bases from J; junction bases left unmatched: 6. Per the germline V gene, CDR1 is SGHTA and CDR2 is FQGNSA. CDR3: CASSFLRGGTGELFF. CDR3 DNA: TGTGCCAGCAGCTTTTTACGGGGAGGGACCGGGGAGCTGTTTTTT.

A few counts support this clonotype. The gene calls are TRBV12-3 or TRBV12-4 and TRBJ2-1, with 7 bases lining up with TRBD2. This CDR3 contains 12 residues. Trimming at V came to 7 bases and at J to 5 bases, leaving 2 bases not matched to a gene. The CDR3 sequence: CASNLADNEQFF. For the CDR3, the DNA is TGTGCCAGCAACCTAGCGGACAATGAGCAGTTCTTC.

This clonotype was detected a few times. This chain links TRBV29-1 with TRBJ2-3; the D gene could be TRBD1 or TRBD2 (6 bases each). V was cut by 2 bases and J by 6 bases, with 15 bases left in between. The germline CDR1 and CDR2 sequences are SQVTM and ANQGSEA. This CDR3 comprises 14 residues. The CDR3 bases are TGCAGCGTTGAAAACAGGGCAGGAGGGGATACGCAGTATTTT. This codes for CSVENRAGGDTQYF.

Notes on this clonotype: A much larger clone differs by one base, so this may be a read error. The J gene is TRBJ2-3, the V gene TRBV13, with D possibly matching TRBD2 (5 bases). Per germline, CDR1 PRHDT and CDR2 FYEKMQ (reference sequence). The CDR3 spans 13 residues. Deletions cut 4 bases from V and 2 bases from J, with 7 bases between. The CDR3 here is CASSSTTTDTQYF. DNA of the CDR3: TGTGCCAGCAGCTCGACTACCACAGATACGCAGTATTTT.

This CDR3 reads CSVERQMNTEAFF. CDR3 sequence (DNA): TGCAGCGTTGAAAGACAGATGAACACTGAAGCTTTCTTT. The chain has TRBV29-1 and TRBJ1-1; TRBD1 is a possible D gene (5 bases). Trimming pared 2 bases from V and 0 bases from J, leaving 7 bases between. The CDR3 covers 13 residues. Germline values: CDR1 SQVTM, CDR2 ANQGSEA.

The chain joins TRBV7-9 to TRBJ2-7; D not certain. The germline V and J ends were trimmed by 2 bases and 0 bases, with 8 bases remaining between them. Germline CDR1 SEHNR, CDR2 FQNEAQ (reference sequence). The CDR3 loop spans 14 amino acids. In DNA, the CDR3 is TGTGCCAGCAGCTTATCAGAGAGCTCCTACGAGCAGTACTTC. Protein: CASSLSESSYEQYF. Combining the CDR3 with reference TRBV7-9 and TRBJ2-7 gives the whole variable domain DTGVSQNPRHKITKRGQNVTFRCDPISEHNRLYWYRQTLGQGPEFLTYFQNEAQLEKSRLLSDRFSAERPKGSFSTLEIQRTEQGDSAMYLCASSLSESSYEQYFGPGTRLTVT.

There are many counts of this clonotype. The gene calls are TRBV12-3 or TRBV12-4 and TRBJ1-2; a weak D match, TRBD1 (5 bases). The CDR3 has 15 amino acids. V was clipped by 8 bases and J by 1 base, with 17 bases between them. CDR3 residues: CASSNTGSVNYGYTF. The CDR3, as DNA: TGTGCCAGCTCTAATACAGGCTCGGTTAACTATGGCTACACCTTC.

The chain joins TRBV20-1 to TRBJ2-7; 10 nucleotides agree with TRBD2. V was clipped by 1 base and J by 3 bases; unmatched bases: 3. Germline CDR1 DFQATT, CDR2 SNEGSKA (reference sequence). The length of the CDR3 is 14 residues. CDR3 in amino acids: CSARGIAGGYEQYF. CDR3 nucleotides: TGCAGTGCTAGAGGGATAGCGGGAGGCTACGAGCAGTACTTC.

This clonotype was seen a few times. The chain is built from TRBV7-2 and TRBJ2-3; a possible D gene is TRBD1 (7 bases). V lost 6 bases to trimming and J lost 2 bases, with 15 bases between them. CDR1 SGHTA and CDR2 FQGNSA come from the germline V gene. The CDR3 runs to 15 residues. CDR3 in amino acids: CASSSGGHTTDTQYF. CDR3 bases: TGTGCCAGCAGTTCAGGGGGGCACACCACAGATACGCAGTATTTT.

In its sample, this clonotype was seen a few times. The chain links TRBV5-1 to TRBJ2-3, with D perhaps matching TRBD1 or TRBD2 (5 bases each). The CDR3 is 15 residues long. Trimming took off 0 bases at V and 2 bases at J, with 10 bases between the two ends. Germline values: CDR1 SGHRS, CDR2 YFSETQ. CDR3 sequence: CASSLGDRFTDTQYF. The CDR3 DNA follows: TGCGCCAGCAGCTTGGGGGACCGCTTCACAGATACGCAGTATTTT.

This clonotype occurred many times. The chain carries TRBV10-3 and TRBJ2-7; weak D call: TRBD1 (6 bases). This CDR3 has 15 amino acids. V gave up 1 base and J gave up 5 bases, with 15 bases separating them. Germline V gene data show CDR1 as ENHRY and CDR2 as SYGVKD. The CDR3 protein is CAISELPGVGNEQYF. The CDR3 DNA follows: TGTGCCATCAGTGAGTTGCCAGGGGTCGGGAACGAGCAGTACTTC.

The V gene is TRBV7-9, the J gene TRBJ1-1, with unresolved D. The germline V gene has CDR1 SEHNR and CDR2 FQNEAQ (reference sequence). This CDR3 has 12 residues. V was shortened by 5 bases and J by 8 bases, with 12 bases between the two germline ends. DNA for the CDR3: TGTGCCAGCAGCGCCTCGGGATACGAAGCTTTCTTT. Its protein is CASSASGYEAFF.

The sample holds a few counts of this clonotype. CDR3 amino acids: CASSWNKETQYF. CDR3 DNA sequence: TGTGCCAGCAGCTGGAATAAAGAGACCCAGTACTTC. The gene calls are TRBV7-2 and TRBJ2-5; D is undetermined. V lost 4 bases, J lost 3 bases, and 6 bases lay in between. From germline, CDR1 is SGHTA and CDR2 FQGNSA. This CDR3 spans 12 amino acids.